The rows below give T cell receptor beta chains drawn from one sample of a study of blood T cell repertoires in COVID-19. Method: immunoSEQ multiplex PCR; TCRdb's copy keeps in-frame clones and lacks some. Here the sample spans some 270,000 clones, roughly 91% being singletons. Sample: peripheral blood. The receptors were sampled from a young man with acute or convalescent COVID-19. CDR3s include the opening cysteine and the closing phenylalanine or tryptophan. The D gene is left open where the match is weak. The listing skips clone size in some rows; elsewhere it reads once, few, many or a size class.

d_gene: -; j_gene: TRBJ2-6; v_gene: TRBV4-2; abundance: -; CDR3aa: CASSQEAGAGANVLTF; CDR3nt: TGTGCCAGCAGCCAAGAAGCAGGGGCTGGGGCCAACGTCCTGACTTTC
d_gene: TRBD1; j_gene: TRBJ2-7; v_gene: TRBV27; abundance: -; CDR3aa: CASSLIGTGRQYEQYF; CDR3nt: TGTGCCAGCAGTTTAATAGGGACAGGGCGACAATACGAGCAGTACTTC
d_gene: -; j_gene: TRBJ2-7; v_gene: TRBV28; abundance: -; CDR3aa: CATTPARHPYEQYF; CDR3nt: TGTGCCACCACGCCTGCAAGACACCCCTACGAGCAGTACTTC
d_gene: TRBD1; j_gene: TRBJ2-5; v_gene: TRBV7-9; abundance: -; CDR3aa: CASSSRGTGQETQYF; CDR3nt: TGTGCCAGCAGCTCAAGGGGGACAGGGCAAGAGACCCAGTACTTC
d_gene: TRBD2; j_gene: TRBJ2-5; v_gene: TRBV7-3; abundance: -; CDR3aa: CASSFSGRQETQYF; CDR3nt: TGTGCCAGCAGCTTTAGCGGGAGGCAGGAGACCCAGTACTTC
d_gene: TRBD1; j_gene: TRBJ1-3; v_gene: TRBV6-5; abundance: -; CDR3aa: CASRDRGPGNTIYF; CDR3nt: TGTGCCAGCAGAGACAGGGGGCCTGGAAACACCATATATTTT
d_gene: TRBD2; j_gene: TRBJ2-7; v_gene: TRBV6-5; abundance: -; CDR3aa: CASSYRTTSGSYEQYF; CDR3nt: TGTGCCAGCAGTTACCGGACGACTAGCGGCTCCTACGAGCAGTACTTC
d_gene: -; j_gene: TRBJ1-1; v_gene: TRBV3-1/TRBV3-2; abundance: -; CDR3aa: CASSRAGTEAFF; CDR3nt: TGTGCCAGCAGCCGGGCAGGCACTGAAGCTTTCTTT
d_gene: TRBD1; j_gene: TRBJ2-3; v_gene: TRBV28; abundance: once; CDR3aa: CASSSGTGPDTQYF; CDR3nt: TGTGCCAGCAGTTCCGGGACAGGGCCAGATACGCAGTATTTT
d_gene: TRBD2; j_gene: TRBJ2-3; v_gene: TRBV11-1; abundance: -; CDR3aa: CASSRSTSAGWDTQYF; CDR3nt: TGTGCCAGCAGTCGATCGACTAGCGCGGGTTGGGATACGCAGTATTTT
d_gene: -; j_gene: TRBJ1-5; v_gene: TRBV11-3; abundance: -; CDR3aa: CASSLDFNRVMSNQPQHF; CDR3nt: TGTGCCAGCAGCTTAGATTTTAACAGGGTCATGAGCAATCAGCCCCAGCATTTT
d_gene: TRBD1; j_gene: TRBJ1-1; v_gene: TRBV4-2; abundance: -; CDR3aa: CASSQAYRGAFF; CDR3nt: TGTGCCAGCAGCCAAGCTTACAGGGGAGCTTTCTTT
d_gene: -; j_gene: TRBJ2-1; v_gene: TRBV9; abundance: -; CDR3aa: CASSVVGTNNEQFF; CDR3nt: TGTGCCAGCAGCGTAGTTGGCACGAACAATGAGCAGTTCTTC
d_gene: -; j_gene: TRBJ2-7; v_gene: TRBV19; abundance: few; CDR3aa: CASSTGLFKGYEQYF; CDR3nt: TGTGCCAGTAGTACGGGACTCTTTAAGGGCTACGAGCAGTACTTC
d_gene: TRBD1; j_gene: TRBJ2-7; v_gene: TRBV15; abundance: -; CDR3aa: CATRGTGDYEQYF; CDR3nt: TGTGCCACCAGAGGGACAGGGGACTACGAGCAGTACTTC
d_gene: -; j_gene: TRBJ2-7; v_gene: TRBV5-4; abundance: -; CDR3aa: CASSLGLDEQYF; CDR3nt: TGTGCCAGCAGCTTGGGACTAGACGAGCAGTACTTC
d_gene: TRBD1; j_gene: TRBJ2-3; v_gene: TRBV5-1; abundance: -; CDR3aa: CASWDSPSSTDTQYF; CDR3nt: TGCGCCAGCTGGGACAGTCCGTCTAGCACAGATACGCAGTATTTT
d_gene: -; j_gene: TRBJ2-3; v_gene: TRBV30; abundance: once; CDR3aa: CAWSAITETDTQYF; CDR3nt: TGTGCCTGGAGTGCAATAACGGAGACAGATACGCAGTATTTT
d_gene: TRBD1; j_gene: TRBJ2-3; v_gene: TRBV9; abundance: -; CDR3aa: CASSPGQGTDTQYF; CDR3nt: TGTGCCAGCAGCCCCGGACAGGGAACAGATACGCAGTATTTT
d_gene: TRBD2; j_gene: TRBJ2-7; v_gene: TRBV28; abundance: -; CDR3aa: CASSSGRVRHEQYF; CDR3nt: TGTGCCAGCAGTTCCGGGAGGGTGCGGCACGAGCAGTACTTC
d_gene: -; j_gene: TRBJ1-6; v_gene: TRBV7-9; abundance: -; CDR3aa: CASSPQANSPLHF; CDR3nt: TGTGCCAGCAGTCCGCAGGCTAATTCACCCCTCCACTTT
d_gene: TRBD1; j_gene: TRBJ2-7; v_gene: TRBV18; abundance: -; CDR3aa: CASSGQGGEQYF; CDR3nt: TGTGCCAGCTCCGGACAGGGTGGCGAGCAGTACTTC
d_gene: -; j_gene: TRBJ2-5; v_gene: TRBV5-1; abundance: -; CDR3aa: CASSLAVLQETQYF; CDR3nt: TGCGCCAGCAGCTTGGCGGTCCTCCAAGAGACCCAGTACTTC
d_gene: -; j_gene: TRBJ2-5; v_gene: TRBV28; abundance: -; CDR3aa: CASSRGRTQETQYF; CDR3nt: TGTGCCAGCAGTCGCGGGCGCACCCAAGAGACCCAGTACTTC
d_gene: -; j_gene: TRBJ2-3; v_gene: TRBV29-1; abundance: -; CDR3aa: CSVEEGTQYF; CDR3nt: TGCAGCGTTGAGGAGGGGACGCAGTATTTT
d_gene: -; j_gene: TRBJ2-7; v_gene: TRBV6-5; abundance: -; CDR3aa: CASSYASASSYEQYF; CDR3nt: TGTGCCAGCAGTTACGCTAGCGCGAGCTCCTACGAGCAGTACTTC
d_gene: TRBD1; j_gene: TRBJ1-5; v_gene: TRBV3-1/TRBV3-2; abundance: -; CDR3aa: CASSQDQGAGGQPQHF; CDR3nt: TGTGCCAGCAGCCAAGATCAGGGGGCAGGGGGGCAGCCCCAGCATTTT
d_gene: -; j_gene: TRBJ1-5; v_gene: TRBV6-1; abundance: -; CDR3aa: CASSEYNNQPQHF; CDR3nt: TGTGCCAGCAGTGAATACAACAATCAGCCCCAGCATTTT
d_gene: TRBD1; j_gene: TRBJ2-2; v_gene: TRBV7-9; abundance: -; CDR3aa: CASSLGQGDTGELFF; CDR3nt: TGTGCCAGCAGCTTAGGACAGGGGGACACCGGGGAGCTGTTTTTT
d_gene: TRBD2; j_gene: TRBJ2-1; v_gene: TRBV6-5; abundance: -; CDR3aa: CASRGVAGDDEQFF; CDR3nt: TGTGCCAGCAGGGGAGTAGCGGGGGACGATGAGCAGTTCTTC
d_gene: -; j_gene: TRBJ1-6; v_gene: TRBV6-6; abundance: -; CDR3aa: CASGLPVGDSPLHF; CDR3nt: TGTGCCAGCGGGCTCCCGGTGGGAGATTCACCCCTCCACTTT
d_gene: TRBD1; j_gene: TRBJ2-5; v_gene: TRBV5-1; abundance: -; CDR3aa: CASSLAGTGGGVLETQYF; CDR3nt: TGCGCCAGCAGCTTGGCTGGGACAGGGGGCGGGGTATTGGAGACCCAGTACTTC
d_gene: -; j_gene: TRBJ2-1; v_gene: TRBV15; abundance: -; CDR3aa: CATSRAALIGGNEQFF; CDR3nt: TGTGCCACCAGCAGAGCAGCCCTGATAGGAGGCAATGAGCAGTTCTTC
d_gene: TRBD1; j_gene: TRBJ2-7; v_gene: TRBV5-1; abundance: -; CDR3aa: CASSLNPGQGTSKQYF; CDR3nt: TGCGCCAGCAGCTTAAACCCGGGACAGGGAACCTCTAAGCAGTACTTC
d_gene: TRBD2; j_gene: TRBJ2-3; v_gene: TRBV18; abundance: -; CDR3aa: CASSSTPPGLVTTDTQYF; CDR3nt: TGTGCCAGCTCATCGACCCCCCCCGGACTAGTAACCACAGATACGCAGTATTTT
d_gene: -; j_gene: TRBJ1-5; v_gene: TRBV24-1; abundance: -; CDR3aa: CATGNRDSNQPQHF; CDR3nt: TGTGCCACCGGAAACAGGGATAGCAATCAGCCCCAGCATTTT
d_gene: TRBD1; j_gene: TRBJ2-7; v_gene: TRBV20-1; abundance: -; CDR3aa: CSASSDRGKIADF; CDR3nt: TGCAGTGCTAGTTCCGACAGGGGGAAAATAGCGGACTTC
d_gene: TRBD1; j_gene: TRBJ1-1; v_gene: TRBV6-5; abundance: once; CDR3aa: CASSSNDRGSTEAFF; CDR3nt: TGTGCCAGCAGTAGTAATGACAGGGGGAGCACTGAAGCTTTCTTT
d_gene: TRBD2; j_gene: TRBJ2-7; v_gene: TRBV7-9; abundance: -; CDR3aa: CASSRMTSDEQYF; CDR3nt: TGTGCCAGCAGCAGGATGACTAGCGACGAGCAGTACTTC
d_gene: TRBD2; j_gene: TRBJ2-7; v_gene: TRBV11-2; abundance: -; CDR3aa: CASSLVAGGPYYEQYF; CDR3nt: TGTGCCAGCAGCTTAGTAGCGGGGGGGCCTTACTACGAGCAGTACTTC
d_gene: -; j_gene: TRBJ1-1; v_gene: TRBV3-1/TRBV3-2; abundance: -; CDR3aa: CASSQEAGNPEAFF; CDR3nt: TGTGCCAGCAGCCAAGAAGCAGGGAATCCTGAAGCTTTCTTT
d_gene: TRBD2; j_gene: TRBJ2-1; v_gene: TRBV10-1; abundance: once; CDR3aa: CASSDPGTSGTNEQFF; CDR3nt: TGCGCCAGCAGTGACCCTGGGACTAGCGGAACGAATGAGCAGTTCTTC
d_gene: -; j_gene: TRBJ1-1; v_gene: TRBV2; abundance: -; CDR3aa: CASSEAGRNTEAFF; CDR3nt: TGTGCCAGCAGTGAAGCGGGCAGAAACACTGAAGCTTTCTTT
d_gene: -; j_gene: TRBJ2-2; v_gene: TRBV18; abundance: -; CDR3aa: CASSPVRETGELFF; CDR3nt: TGTGCCAGCTCACCGGTCAGGGAAACCGGGGAGCTGTTTTTT
d_gene: TRBD1; j_gene: TRBJ1-4; v_gene: TRBV27; abundance: -; CDR3aa: CASRLTGANEKLFF; CDR3nt: TGTGCCAGCAGACTGACAGGGGCTAATGAAAAACTGTTTTTT
d_gene: -; j_gene: TRBJ1-2; v_gene: TRBV7-2; abundance: -; CDR3aa: CASSVRLGGIWGYTF; CDR3nt: TGTGCCAGCAGCGTCCGCCTCGGGGGAATATGGGGCTACACCTTC
d_gene: -; j_gene: TRBJ2-7; v_gene: TRBV4-2; abundance: -; CDR3aa: CASSQDINKLPYEQYF; CDR3nt: TGTGCCAGCAGCCAAGATATTAATAAACTACCGTACGAGCAGTACTTC
d_gene: -; j_gene: TRBJ1-5; v_gene: TRBV21-1; abundance: once; CDR3aa: CASSQMGGYHSNQPQHF; CDR3nt: TGTGCCAGCAGCCAAATGGGAGGTTACCATAGCAATCAGCCCCAGCATTTT
d_gene: TRBD2; j_gene: TRBJ2-3; v_gene: TRBV6-4; abundance: -; CDR3aa: CASSTSGGATDTQYF; CDR3nt: TGTGCCAGCAGTACTAGCGGGGGGGCCACAGATACGCAGTATTTT
d_gene: TRBD1; j_gene: TRBJ2-1; v_gene: TRBV6-2/TRBV6-3; abundance: -; CDR3aa: CASSGQGANEQFF; CDR3nt: TGTGCCAGCAGCGGACAGGGGGCGAATGAGCAGTTCTTC
d_gene: -; j_gene: TRBJ1-2; v_gene: TRBV18; abundance: -; CDR3aa: CASSPKARETINYGYTF; CDR3nt: TGTGCCAGCTCCCCAAAGGCTAGGGAGACGATTAACTATGGCTACACCTTC
d_gene: TRBD1; j_gene: TRBJ2-1; v_gene: TRBV11-3; abundance: -; CDR3aa: CASSPRTGNNEQFF; CDR3nt: TGTGCCAGCAGCCCCCGGACAGGGAACAATGAGCAGTTCTTC
d_gene: TRBD1; j_gene: TRBJ2-2; v_gene: TRBV30; abundance: -; CDR3aa: CAWSAGTGHTGELFF; CDR3nt: TGTGCCTGGAGTGCTGGGACAGGACACACCGGGGAGCTGTTTTTT